A selection of T cell receptor beta chains follows, all from one sample in a study of cytomegalovirus exposure and HLA in healthy donors. TCRdb's copy holds only in-frame clones and misses some; the assay was immunoSEQ multiplex PCR. This table lists approximately 96,000 clones. The sequenced sample was PBMCs. Receptor source: a girl aged 10-17 years in good health and CMV-seropositive. Each CDR3 is given with its conserved first and last residue. The order of the fields is J gene, V gene, D gene, CDR3 DNA, CDR3 protein. The D gene is left open where the match is weak.

>TRBJ2-5|TRBV2|.
TGTGCCAGCAGTGAAGGGGTCAAACAGCCTGGGGAGACCCAGTACTTC
CASSEGVKQPGETQYF
>TRBJ2-2|TRBV29-1|TRBD2
TGCAGCGTTGAGCAAACGGGACTAGCGGGAACCGGGGAGCTGTTTTTT
CSVEQTGLAGTGELFF
>TRBJ1-2|TRBV6-5|.
TGTGCCAGCAGTTACGGAGAAGCTTATGGCTACACCTTC
CASSYGEAYGYTF
>TRBJ2-3|TRBV18|.
TGTGCCAGCTCACCCGTGACAGACAGCACAGATACGCAGTATTTT
CASSPVTDSTDTQYF
>TRBJ2-7|TRBV6-1|.
TGTGCCAGCAGTGATATTATGAGGCTGCACGCTCCCTACGAGCAGTACTTC
CASSDIMRLHAPYEQYF
>TRBJ1-2|TRBV6-1|.
TGTGCCAGCGTATTAGAGGGCTATGGCTACACCTTC
CASVLEGYGYTF
>TRBJ1-1|TRBV28|.
TGTGCCAGCAGTTTTGAGGGTACCGCTTTCTTT
CASSFEGTAFF
>TRBJ2-1|TRBV11-3|TRBD2
TGTGCCAGCAGCTCGATGGGACTAGCGGAGCCCAATGAGCAGTTCTTC
CASSSMGLAEPNEQFF
>TRBJ1-3|TRBV27|TRBD1
TGTGCCAGCAGTTCCCGGACAGGGGGTCGAAACACCATATATTTT
CASSSRTGGRNTIYF
>TRBJ2-3|TRBV6-4|TRBD2
TGTGCCAGCAGTGGTAGCGGGGGCACAGATACGCAGTATTTT
CASSGSGGTDTQYF
>TRBJ2-3|TRBV19|.
TGTGCCAGTAGTATATGGTTCAGCGGCCGGTCCGATACGCAGTATTTT
CASSIWFSGRSDTQYF
>TRBJ2-7|TRBV27|TRBD1
TGTGCCAGCAGTCCGCTTTTGACAGGGGAAACCTACGAGCAGTACTTC
CASSPLLTGETYEQYF
>TRBJ2-7|TRBV5-6|.
TGTGCCAGCAGCTTGGGTCCCTTTAGTTTCGAGCAGTACTTC
CASSLGPFSFEQYF
>TRBJ1-2|TRBV5-6|TRBD1
TGTGCCAGCAGCTGGACAGGCTCTAACTATGGCTACACCTTC
CASSWTGSNYGYTF
>TRBJ1-5|TRBV6-5|TRBD1
TGTGCCAGCAGTCCCGGGACAGGGGGCGTCCAGCCCCAGCATTTT
CASSPGTGGVQPQHF
>TRBJ2-5|TRBV19|TRBD1
TGTGCCAGTATGAAGGGGACAGAGGACGAGACCCAGTACTTC
CASMKGTEDETQYF
>TRBJ1-5|TRBV28|.
TGTGCCAGCAGTTCACAACAGGGCAATCAGCCCCAGCATTTT
CASSSQQGNQPQHF
>TRBJ2-2|TRBV11-3|.
TGTGCCAGCAGCTTATACAGGGACGCCGGGGAGCTGTTTTTT
CASSLYRDAGELFF
>TRBJ2-3|TRBV7-2|.
TGTGCCAGCAGCTTAGGCACGGGCGGAAACAGGGCAGATACGCAGTATTTT
CASSLGTGGNRADTQYF
>TRBJ1-5|TRBV12-5|.
TGTGCTAGTGGTTTTTTCAGTAATAGCAATCAGCCCCAGCATTTT
CASGFFSNSNQPQHF
>TRBJ2-3|TRBV29-1|.
TGCAGCGTTCACGGACACACAGATAAGCAGTATTTT
CSVHGHTDKQYF
>TRBJ2-7|TRBV9|TRBD1
TGTGCCAGCAGCGTAGAAGGGGGCTTTGGGGAGCAGTACTTC
CASSVEGGFGEQYF
>TRBJ1-2|TRBV5-6|.
TGTGCCACCAAAAGGAGGGCAATGGGTAACTATGGCTACACCTTC
CATKRRAMGNYGYTF
>TRBJ1-2|TRBV7-2|.
TGTGCCAGCAGCTTAGCCTGGGGCTCTGGAACCTATGGCTACACCTTC
CASSLAWGSGTYGYTF
>TRBJ1-1|TRBV6-5|.
TGTGCCAGAAGTAGGGGAACTGAAGCTTTCTTT
CARSRGTEAFF
>TRBJ2-2|TRBV4-3|.
TGCGCCAGCCAGGGACAGAACACCGGGGAGCTGTTTTTT
CASQGQNTGELFF
>TRBJ1-2|TRBV4-3|.
TGCGCCAGCAGCCAAGATATAGCCTATGGCTACACCTTC
CASSQDIAYGYTF
>TRBJ2-1|TRBV5-1|TRBD1
TGCGCCAGCAGCCCGAAGACAGGGAGCTCCGACAATGAGCAGTTCTTC
CASSPKTGSSDNEQFF
>TRBJ2-1|TRBV18|.
TGTGCCAGCTCACCTTTTGGGGGGGCGAACAATGAGCAGTTCTTC
CASSPFGGANNEQFF
>TRBJ1-2|TRBV10-3|TRBD1
TGTGCCATCAAGATCGGGGGACAGGAGGGTGGCTACACCTTC
CAIKIGGQEGGYTF
>TRBJ2-4|TRBV6-1|.
TGTGCCAGCAGTGTGGACAGCCTAAAACTAGCCAAAAACATTCAGTACTTC
CASSVDSLKLAKNIQYF
>TRBJ2-1|TRBV4-1|TRBD2
TGCGCCAGCAGCCTCTCCCCCCGATTTGATAGCGGGGGGGCCGGCGCGCAGTTCTTC
CASSLSPRFDSGGAGAQFF
>TRBJ2-2|TRBV6-5|TRBD1
TGTGCCAGCAGTTGGACAGGGTCGGCCGGGGAGCTGTTTTTT
CASSWTGSAGELFF
>TRBJ1-3|TRBV14|.
TGTGCCAGCAGCCAAGATCGAGCAGGAAACACCATATATTTT
CASSQDRAGNTIYF
>TRBJ2-2|TRBV9|TRBD1
TGTGCCAGCAGCGTATCAGGGGGTCACACCGGGGAGCTGTTTTTT
CASSVSGGHTGELFF
>TRBJ1-6|TRBV5-1|TRBD1
TGCGCCAGCAGCTCCGGGGACAGGGAAAATAATTCACCCCTCCACTTT
CASSSGDRENNSPLHF
>TRBJ1-1|TRBV11-3|.
TGTGCCAGCAGCTTAGATCCAGGGATAAACACTGAAGCTTTCTTT
CASSLDPGINTEAFF
>TRBJ2-2|TRBV7-3|.
TGTGCCAGCAGCTTAAGGCAGGGGCCTGGCTCCGAGCTGTTTTTT
CASSLRQGPGSELFF